This passage covers 30 T cell receptor beta chains from one sample sequenced in a study of blood T cell repertoires in COVID-19. The data were produced by immunoSEQ multiplex PCR, yet TCRdb's version contains in-frame clones alone and is incomplete. The sample consists of about 200,000 clones, 70% to 90% of them appearing once. Sequencing was done on a sample of peripheral blood. The receptors originated from an elderly woman with acute or convalescent COVID-19.

V usage is TRBV28 and J usage is TRBJ1-2; D is undetermined. Germline loops: CDR1 MDHEN, CDR2 SYDVKM. With 4 bases removed from V and 5 bases from J, the gap between germline ends came to 8 bases. The CDR3 runs 12 residues. The CDR3: CASSSYSYGYTF. The CDR3 DNA reads as TGTGCCAGCAGTTCGTACTCGTATGGCTACACCTTC.

This chain links TRBV5-1 with TRBJ2-2, with 10 bases lining up with TRBD1. Germline V gene sequence: CDR1 SGHRS, CDR2 YFSETQ. The CDR3 sequence is 15 residues long. Trimming removed 3 bases from V and 3 bases from J; junction bases left unmatched: 2. The DNA for the CDR3 is TGCGCCAGCAGCTCCGGACAGGGGGACACCGGGGAGCTGTTTTTT. Protein: CASSSGQGDTGELFF. Drawing the rest from reference TRBV5-1 and TRBJ2-2, the complete variable domain is KAGVTQTPRYLIKTRGQQVTLSCSPISGHRSVSWYQQTPGQGLQFLFEYFSETQRNKGNFPGRFSGRQFSNSRSEMNVSTLELGDSALYLCASSSGQGDTGELFFGEGSRLTVL.

This clone was recorded once. V gene TRBV5-4 combines with J gene TRBJ2-7; tentative D call: TRBD2 (6 bases). This CDR3 spans 15 amino acids. Germline V gene data show CDR1 as SGHNT and CDR2 as YYREEE (reference sequence). V lost 0 bases and J 0 bases, leaving 10 bases between the germline ends. The CDR3 nucleotides are TGTGCCAGCAGCTTGGGGGGGGAGGCCTCCTACGAGCAGTACTTC. Its translation: CASSLGGEASYEQYF.

J is TRBJ1-5 and V is TRBV28; a possible D gene is TRBD1 (6 bases). The CDR3 runs 15 residues. Germline V gene lookup returns CDR1 MDHEN and CDR2 SYDVKM. Trimming stripped 6 bases from V and 6 bases from J, with 18 bases between. CDR3 sequence reads: CASRSPTGTSQPQHF. As DNA, the CDR3 is TGTGCCAGCAGATCCCCCACAGGGACAAGTCAGCCCCAGCATTTT.

This chain uses TRBV28 with TRBJ1-1, with D possibly TRBD1 on 5 matching bases. The CDR3 contains 15 residues. Germline V lookup: CDR1 MDHEN, CDR2 SYDVKM. Trimming removed 2 bases at V and 5 bases at J, with 15 bases between. CDR3 sequence (DNA): TGTGCCAGCAGTTTAGATCAGGGTTTGGGGACTGAAGCTTTCTTT. Its translation is CASSLDQGLGTEAFF.

V is TRBV18 and J is TRBJ1-2; possibly TRBD1 for D (6 bases). The V gene lost 3 bases and the J gene lost 1 base, with 9 bases spanning the gap. The germline V gene has CDR1 KGHSH and CDR2 LQKENI. CDR3 size: 14 residues. CDR3 DNA sequence: TGTGCCAGCTCACCGGACAGCAGTAACTATGGCTACACCTTC. Protein sequence: CASSPDSSNYGYTF.

This sequence joins TRBV5-1 and TRBJ1-2, with D unresolved. Germline assignment: CDR1 SGHRS and CDR2 YFSETQ. CDR3 length: 13 amino acids. The V end lost 5 bases, the J end lost 5 bases, and 13 bases lay between the germline ends. As DNA, the CDR3 is TGCGCCAGCAGTTTCGAGGGCGGTTATGGCTACACCTTC. Translated, it gives CASSFEGGYGYTF.

This chain links TRBV6-1 with TRBJ2-2; 10 bases line up with TRBD2. CDR1 MNHNS and CDR2 SASEGT come from the germline V gene. Germline trimming cut 6 bases from V and 3 bases from J; bases unmatched to any gene: 10. The CDR3 runs to 17 residues. The CDR3 loop reads CASSESSGRGDTGELFF. DNA of the CDR3: TGTGCCAGCAGCGAATCTAGCGGGAGAGGGGACACCGGGGAGCTGTTTTTT.

The CDR3: CASRNRGYNSPLHF. CDR3 nucleotides: TGTGCCAGTAGAAACAGGGGATATAATTCACCCCTCCACTTT. V usage is TRBV19 and J usage is TRBJ1-6; 7 bases align to TRBD1. The CDR3 runs 14 residues. Trimming cost V 6 bases and J 4 bases; bases outside gene matches: 3. Germline V lookup: CDR1 LNHDA, CDR2 SQIVND (reference sequence). Variable domain in full (rest from reference TRBV19 and TRBJ1-6): DGGITQSPKYLFRKEGQNVTLSCEQNLNHDAMYWYRQDPGQGLRLIYYSQIVNDFQKGDIAEGYSVSREKKESFPLTVTSAQKNPTAFYLCASRNRGYNSPLHFGNGTRLTVT.

The chain joins TRBV10-3 to TRBJ2-7, with 9 bases that match TRBD2. CDR1 ENHRY and CDR2 SYGVKD come from the germline V gene. Trimming removed 6 bases from V and 5 bases from J; junction bases left unmatched: 8. The CDR3 is 14 residues long. CDR3 protein: CAISTGTSHDEQYF. The CDR3 DNA reads as TGTGCCATCAGCACCGGGACTAGCCACGACGAGCAGTACTTC.

As DNA, the CDR3 is TGTGCCAGCAGACCGACGGGGGGTCTCCAAGAGACCCAGTACTTC. Residues: CASRPTGGLQETQYF. The gene calls are TRBV6-5 and TRBJ2-5; 7 positions match TRBD2. This CDR3 contains 15 residues. Germline CDR1 and CDR2: MNHEY and SVGAGI. Trimming cost V 6 bases and J 1 base; bases outside gene matches: 8.

J is TRBJ2-5 and V is TRBV11-2; tentatively, D is TRBD2 (6 bases). CDR3 length: 15 residues. The ends were cut back, 5 bases at V and 5 bases at J, with 18 bases in the middle. Per the germline V gene, CDR1 is SGHAT and CDR2 is FQNNGV. The DNA of the CDR3 is TGTGCCAGCAGCCATTTCCGGGAGTTGGGGGAGACCCAGTACTTC. Protein sequence: CASSHFRELGETQYF.

The chain has TRBV6-1 and TRBJ1-2; D is ambiguous. This CDR3 spans 12 amino acids. The V end was cut by 1 base, the J end by 7 bases, with 7 bases between. Germline V lookup: CDR1 MNHNS, CDR2 SASEGT. This CDR3 reads CASSEGQFGYTF. The CDR3 bases are TGTGCCAGCAGTGAAGGTCAGTTTGGCTACACCTTC.

V is TRBV18 and J is TRBJ2-7; 7 bases match TRBD1. This CDR3 region has 13 residues. Germline V CDR1 and CDR2: KGHSH, LQKENI. Trimming at V came to 2 bases and at J to 9 bases, leaving 7 bases not matched to a gene. The DNA of the CDR3 is TGTGCCAGCTCACCAGAAGGACAGGCCCGGCAGTACTTC. Protein product: CASSPEGQARQYF.

The V call is TRBV4-3, the J call TRBJ2-3; 11 bases are shared with TRBD2. Germline V CDR1 and CDR2: LGHNA, YSLEER. The CDR3 contains 18 residues. J gave up 0 bases and V 4 bases, and 9 bases lay outside the gene matches. This chain's CDR3 is CASSLDFGTSGSTDTQYF. Here the CDR3 DNA reads TGCGCCAGCAGCCTAGATTTTGGGACTAGCGGTAGCACAGATACGCAGTATTTT.

DNA for the CDR3: TGTGCCAGCAGTTTTTGGGACAGGGGCTATGGCTACACCTTC. This encodes CASSFWDRGYGYTF. V is TRBV27 and J is TRBJ1-2; 10 bases align to TRBD1. V shed 3 bases and J 4 bases; nucleotides not matched to a gene: 2. The CDR3 contains 14 residues. CDR1 is MNHEY and CDR2 is SMNVEV in the germline V gene (reference sequence).

This clone has just one count. The genes are TRBV6-5 and TRBJ1-2; possibly TRBD1 for D (6 bases). Trimming removed 6 bases at V and 4 bases at J, with 18 bases between. Germline V gives CDR1 MNHEY, CDR2 SVGAGI. The CDR3 has 15 residues. CDR3 protein: CASRPPLDSIYGYTF. The CDR3 DNA is TGTGCCAGCAGACCGCCCTTGGACAGTATCTATGGCTACACCTTC.

Here the CDR3 reads CASSYGSGLFF. CDR3 sequence (DNA): TGTGCCAGCAGTTACGGGTCGGGGCTGTTTTTT. The chain joins TRBV6-2 or TRBV6-3 to TRBJ2-2; D remains ambiguous. V gave up 2 bases and J gave up 13 bases, with 8 bases separating them. Germline V CDR1 and CDR2: MNHEY, SVGEGT. The CDR3 loop spans 11 amino acids.

This chain links TRBV2 with TRBJ2-1; perhaps TRBD1 as D (5 bases). CDR1 and CDR2 (germline): SNHLY, FYNNEI. CDR3 length: 15 residues. The V end lost 6 bases, the J end lost 4 bases, and 16 bases lay between the germline ends. The CDR3 nucleotides read TGTGCCAGCAGGGGGCAACAACGAATATACAATGAGCAGTTCTTC. This codes for CASRGQQRIYNEQFF.

This rearrangement joins TRBV25-1 to TRBJ2-4; D uncertain. CDR3 length: 13 residues. V was cut by 2 bases and J by 8 bases, with 10 bases left in between. CDR1 is MGHDK, CDR2 SYGVNS, per germline. CDR3: CASSELGPDIQYF. For the CDR3, the DNA is TGTGCCAGCAGTGAACTAGGTCCGGACATTCAGTACTTC.

A word on this clone: The junction does not match germline at one end; this may be a read error. CDR3 sequence (DNA): TGTGCTAGCAGCTTAGCGGGACAGGCCTACGAGCAGTACTTC. It encodes CASSLAGQAYEQYF. The chain uses TRBV7-7 and TRBJ2-7, with D perhaps assigned TRBD1 or TRBD2 (8 bases each). This CDR3 has 14 amino acids. In germline, CDR1 is SSHAT, CDR2 FNYEAQ (reference sequence).

The chain uses TRBV30 and TRBJ2-5, with D perhaps TRBD2 (6 bases). This CDR3 is 15 amino acids long. V was pared by 2 bases and J by 1 base, with 14 bases between. Germline assignment: CDR1 GTSNPN and CDR2 SVGIG (reference sequence). CDR3 bases: TGTGCCTGGAGTCTAGGGGTAGCGGCCCAAGAGACCCAGTACTTC. Encoded protein: CAWSLGVAAQETQYF.

V gene TRBV6-6 combines with J gene TRBJ2-6; perhaps TRBD2 as D (6 bases). The CDR3 runs 13 residues. V shed 11 bases and J shed 4 bases, with 12 bases lying between them. Germline-derived CDR1 and CDR2 are MNHNY and SVGAGI (reference sequence). CDR3 bases: TGTGCCGTCGGAGGGTCCGGGGCCAACGTCCTGACTTTC. This encodes CAVGGSGANVLTF.

The V and J genes are TRBV6-2 or TRBV6-3 and TRBJ2-7, with 7 bases identical to TRBD1. After removal of 6 bases from V and 4 bases from J, the junction contained 6 bases not matched to a gene. Looked up from germline, CDR1 is MNHEY and CDR2 is SVGEGT. The CDR3 is 13 residues long. CDR3 nucleotide sequence: TGTGCCAGCAGCAAAAGGACAGGATACGAGCAGTACTTC. It translates to CASSKRTGYEQYF.

This clone has just a few counts. The chain employs TRBV6-5 and TRBJ2-1; D is perhaps TRBD2 (5 bases). Trimming removed 4 bases at V and 8 bases at J, with 9 bases between. The CDR3 has 12 residues. CDR1 MNHEY and CDR2 SVGAGI come from the germline V gene. CDR3 protein: CASSSVGDEQFF. DNA for the CDR3: TGTGCCAGCAGTTCGGTCGGGGATGAGCAGTTCTTC.

CDR3 loop: CASSIRDLGETQYF. In nucleotides, the CDR3 is TGTGCCAGCAGCATCCGGGACTTGGGGGAGACCCAGTACTTC. The V and J genes are TRBV5-4 and TRBJ2-5, with a weak D call TRBD2 (6 bases). V was pared by 4 bases and J by 5 bases, with 15 bases between. The CDR3 covers 14 residues. Germline V gives CDR1 SGHNT, CDR2 YYREEE (reference sequence).

The count of this clone is one. The rearrangement joins TRBV4-2 to TRBJ2-3; D is perhaps TRBD1 (6 bases). Germline V lookup: CDR1 LGHNA, CDR2 YNFKEQ. CDR3 length: 17 amino acids. Trimming took 0 bases from V and 2 from J, leaving 15 bases between them. CDR3 nucleotides: TGTGCCAGCAGCCAAGAAGCACATACAGGGACCACAGATACGCAGTATTTT. Residues: CASSQEAHTGTTDTQYF.

The chain combines TRBV7-9 with TRBJ1-1; D is uncertain. Germline-derived CDR1 and CDR2 are SEHNR and FQNEAQ (reference sequence). Between the trimmed V and J ends, which lost 4 bases and 0 bases, there was a span of 12 bases. This CDR3 spans 15 amino acids. The CDR3: CASSSDSFMNTEAFF. CDR3 in DNA: TGTGCCAGCAGCTCAGACTCTTTCATGAACACTGAAGCTTTCTTT.

This clone was seen a few times. The CDR3 sequence is CASSYLEAPGMLFF. The CDR3 DNA reads TGTGCCAGCAGCTATCTCGAGGCACCGGGGATGCTGTTTTTT. This sequence joins TRBV27 and TRBJ2-2, with a weak D call TRBD2 (5 bases). Trimming left V 6 bases short and J 13 bases short, with 21 bases between. Per germline, CDR1 MNHEY and CDR2 SMNVEV (reference sequence). CDR3 length: 14 residues.

The chain joins TRBV3-1 (or the pseudogene TRBV3-2) to TRBJ1-2; 8 nucleotides match TRBD1. This CDR3 is built from 14 residues. Germline lookup yields CDR1 LGHDT and CDR2 YNNKEL (reference sequence). Trimming cost V 5 bases and J 2 bases; bases outside gene matches: 4. CDR3 loop: CASSTTGGNYGYTF. DNA of the CDR3: TGTGCCAGCAGCACTACAGGGGGGAACTATGGCTACACCTTC.